A few counts support the clone carrying this T cell receptor (beta chain). The antigen is undetermined. TCRdb passed the 5' RACE reads through MiXCR, listing each CDR3 protein once. Counted here are tens of thousands of distinct CDR3 sequences, more than 25% occurring once; the ten biggest clones make up about 3%. The V end lost 5 bases, the J end lost 6 bases, and 16 bases lay between the germline ends. The germline V gene has CDR1 DFQATT and CDR2 SNEGSKA (reference sequence). This CDR3 is 13 amino acids long. General study points: Tumor memory CD4+ T cell TCR gene usage was found to cluster with blood and lymph node memory CD4+ cells and with lymph node naive CD4+ cells.

Sequenced input: tumor-infiltrating memory CD4+ T cells sorted from the breast tumor. Specified subset: memory CD4+ T cells, CD4+CD45RO+CD25-. The TCR sequence derives from a female donor with breast cancer. J is TRBJ1-1 and V is TRBV20-1, with D hard to call. CDR3 sequence: CSAFRAPGPEAFF. DNA of the CDR3: TGCAGTGCTTTCCGGGCCCCTGGGCCTGAAGCTTTCTTT.